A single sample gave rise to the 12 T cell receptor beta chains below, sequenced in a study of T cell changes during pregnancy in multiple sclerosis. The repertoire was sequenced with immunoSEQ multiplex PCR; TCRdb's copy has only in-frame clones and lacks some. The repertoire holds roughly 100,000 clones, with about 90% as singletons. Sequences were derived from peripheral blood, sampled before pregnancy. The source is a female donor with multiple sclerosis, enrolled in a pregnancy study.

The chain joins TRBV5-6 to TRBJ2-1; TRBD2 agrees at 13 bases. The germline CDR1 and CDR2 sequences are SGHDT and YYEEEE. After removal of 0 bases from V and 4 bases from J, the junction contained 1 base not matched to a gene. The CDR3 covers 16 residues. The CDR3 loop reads CASSLGLAGGYNEQFF. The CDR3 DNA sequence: TGTGCCAGCAGCTTGGGACTAGCGGGGGGATACAATGAGCAGTTCTTC.

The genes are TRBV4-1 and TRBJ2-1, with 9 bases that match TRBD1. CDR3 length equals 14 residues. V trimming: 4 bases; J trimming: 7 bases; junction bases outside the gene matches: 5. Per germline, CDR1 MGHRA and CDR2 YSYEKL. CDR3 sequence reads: CASSPQGAMNEQFF. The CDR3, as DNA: TGCGCCAGCAGCCCACAGGGGGCTATGAATGAGCAGTTCTTC.

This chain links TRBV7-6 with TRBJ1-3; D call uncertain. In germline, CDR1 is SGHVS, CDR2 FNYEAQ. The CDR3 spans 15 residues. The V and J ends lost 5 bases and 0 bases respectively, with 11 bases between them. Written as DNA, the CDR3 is TGTGCCAGCAGCCCCGAGGTGTTCTCTGGAAACACCATATATTTT. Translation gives CASSPEVFSGNTIYF.

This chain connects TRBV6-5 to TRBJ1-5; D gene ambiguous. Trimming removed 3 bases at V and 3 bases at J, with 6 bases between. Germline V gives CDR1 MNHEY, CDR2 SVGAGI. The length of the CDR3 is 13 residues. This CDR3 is CASSYQYNQPQHF. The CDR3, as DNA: TGTGCCAGCAGTTATCAGTACAATCAGCCCCAGCATTTT.

The CDR3 loop reads CASSLRGLAGINEQFF. The CDR3 nucleotides read TGTGCCAGCAGTTTAAGAGGGCTAGCGGGGATCAATGAGCAGTTCTTC. The chain recombines TRBV28 with TRBJ2-1, with 9 bases identical to TRBD2. Germline CDR1 is MDHEN and CDR2 is SYDVKM. Trimming removed 2 bases from V and 6 bases from J; junction bases left unmatched: 8. This CDR3 comprises 16 residues.

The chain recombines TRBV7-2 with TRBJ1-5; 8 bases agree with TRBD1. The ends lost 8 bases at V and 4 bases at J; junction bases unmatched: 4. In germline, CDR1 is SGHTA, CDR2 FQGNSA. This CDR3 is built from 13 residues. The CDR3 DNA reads TGTGCCAGCGGATGGACAGGGAATCAGCCCCAGCATTTT. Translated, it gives CASGWTGNQPQHF. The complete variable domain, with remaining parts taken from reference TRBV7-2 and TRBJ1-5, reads GAGVSQSPSNKVTEKGKDVELRCDPISGHTALYWYRQSLGQGLEFLIYFQGNSAPDKSGLPSDRFSAERTGGSVSTLTIQRTQQEDSAVYLCASGWTGNQPQHFGDGTRLSIL.

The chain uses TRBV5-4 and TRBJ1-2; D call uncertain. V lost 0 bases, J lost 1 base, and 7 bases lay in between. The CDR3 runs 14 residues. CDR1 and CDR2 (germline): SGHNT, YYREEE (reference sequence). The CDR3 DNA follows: TGTGCCAGCAGCTTGGTACAGATTAACTATGGCTACACCTTC. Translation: CASSLVQINYGYTF. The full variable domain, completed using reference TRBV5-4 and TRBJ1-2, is ETGVTQSPTHLIKTRGQQVTLRCSSQSGHNTVSWYQQALGQGPQFIFQYYREEENGRGNFPPRFSGLQFPNYSSELNVNALELDDSALYLCASSLVQINYGYTFGSGTRLTVV.

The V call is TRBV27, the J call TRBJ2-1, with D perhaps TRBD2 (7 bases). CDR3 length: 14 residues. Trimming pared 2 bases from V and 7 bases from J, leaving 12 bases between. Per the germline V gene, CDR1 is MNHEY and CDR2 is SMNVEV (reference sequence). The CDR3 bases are TGTGCCAGCAGTTTAGCGGGGGCTCGGAATGAGCAGTTCTTC. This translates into CASSLAGARNEQFF.

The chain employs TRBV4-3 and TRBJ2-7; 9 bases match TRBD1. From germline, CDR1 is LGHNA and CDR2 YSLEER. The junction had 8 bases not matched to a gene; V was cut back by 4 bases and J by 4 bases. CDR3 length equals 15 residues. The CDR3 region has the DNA TGCGCCAGCAGCCGACTTACAGGGGGCCTATACGAGCAGTACTTC. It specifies CASSRLTGGLYEQYF.

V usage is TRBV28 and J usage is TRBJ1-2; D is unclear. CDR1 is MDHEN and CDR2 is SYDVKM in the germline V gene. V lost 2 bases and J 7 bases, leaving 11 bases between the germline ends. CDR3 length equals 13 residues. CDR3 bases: TGTGCCAGCAGTTTAAGGAGGGCTACTGGCTACACCTTC. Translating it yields CASSLRRATGYTF.

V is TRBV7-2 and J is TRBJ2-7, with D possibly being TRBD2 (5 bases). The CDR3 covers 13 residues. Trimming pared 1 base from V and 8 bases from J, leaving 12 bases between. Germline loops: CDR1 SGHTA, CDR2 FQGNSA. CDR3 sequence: CASSLDREDQQYF. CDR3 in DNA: TGTGCCAGCAGCTTAGACCGGGAAGACCAGCAGTACTTC.

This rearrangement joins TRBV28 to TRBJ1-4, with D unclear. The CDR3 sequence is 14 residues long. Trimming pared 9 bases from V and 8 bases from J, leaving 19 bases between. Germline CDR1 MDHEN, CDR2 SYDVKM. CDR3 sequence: CASFRTDRMEKLFF. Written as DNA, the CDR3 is TGTGCCAGTTTTCGGACTGACCGAATGGAAAAACTGTTTTTT.